These 29 T cell receptor beta chains came from one sample sequenced in a study of cytomegalovirus exposure and HLA in healthy donors. PCR was performed using 60 Vbeta and 13 Jbeta primers. TCRdb keeps only in-frame clones here, not all; method: immunoSEQ multiplex PCR. Found here are approximately 94,000 clones, around three quarters of them singletons; the top ten hold roughly 5.4%. Sequenced material: PBMCs. All receptors come from a man aged 25 to 40 in good health and CMV-seropositive.

This clone occurred once. V and J are TRBV6-1 and TRBJ2-5; D might be TRBD1 (5 bases). V shed 2 bases and J shed 7 bases, with 8 bases lying between them. The CDR3 runs 12 residues. Germline loops: CDR1 MNHNS, CDR2 SASEGT. For the CDR3, the DNA is TGTGCCAGCAGTGAAAATAGGGGGACCCAGTACTTC. Residues: CASSENRGTQYF.

The rearrangement links TRBV6-6 to TRBJ1-2; weak D call: TRBD1 (6 bases). This CDR3 contains 14 residues. Germline V gives CDR1 MNHNY, CDR2 SVGAGI (reference sequence). The ends were cut back, 9 bases at V and 3 bases at J, with 17 bases in the middle. CDR3 region: CASSHRNRDYGYTF. The CDR3 bases are TGTGCCAGTTCACACCGGAACAGGGACTATGGCTACACCTTC.

V is TRBV4-1 and J is TRBJ1-2; 12 positions match TRBD1. The CDR3 loop spans 16 amino acids. The ends lost 3 bases at V and 4 bases at J; junction bases unmatched: 6. Germline loops: CDR1 MGHRA, CDR2 YSYEKL. The chain's CDR3 is CASSQGQGARSYGYTF. CDR3 nucleotide sequence: TGCGCCAGCAGCCAGGGACAGGGGGCGAGATCCTATGGCTACACCTTC.

The chain has TRBV18 and TRBJ1-2; D is undetermined. The CDR3 is 13 amino acids. V lost 3 bases and J lost 6, with 11 bases in between. Germline CDR1 and CDR2: KGHSH and LQKENI. CDR3 DNA sequence: TGTGCCAGCTCACCCTACCTACGGGATGGCTACACCTTC. Translation: CASSPYLRDGYTF.

V gene TRBV9 combines with J gene TRBJ1-2; D gene ambiguous. CDR1 and CDR2 (germline): SGDLS, YYNGEE. The CDR3 covers 17 residues. V dropped 0 bases and J dropped 8 bases, with 23 bases sitting between them. The CDR3 reads CASSVDSRGGLRRGYTF. Written as DNA, the CDR3 is TGTGCCAGCAGCGTAGATAGTCGAGGAGGCCTGCGAAGGGGCTACACCTTC.

This clone was observed a few times. This sequence joins TRBV15 and TRBJ1-4; 12 bases are a match to TRBD1. The CDR3 loop spans 19 amino acids. The J segment lost 3 bases and the V segment lost 4 bases, leaving 12 bases of the junction unmatched. The germline V gene has CDR1 LNHNV and CDR2 YYDKDF (reference sequence). This CDR3 reads CATSTHPRDRGPANEKLFF. The CDR3 nucleotides are TGTGCCACCAGCACACATCCCCGGGACAGGGGGCCGGCTAATGAAAAACTGTTTTTT.

This chain links TRBV6-1 with TRBJ1-6; 7 positions match TRBD1. The germline V gene encodes CDR1 MNHNS and CDR2 SASEGT. V lost 8 bases and J lost 9; bases outside the gene matches: 10. The length of the CDR3 is 14 residues. The CDR3 loop reads CASWDRGEISPLHF. In nucleotides, the CDR3 is TGTGCCAGCTGGGACAGAGGGGAGATTTCACCCCTCCACTTT.

This chain uses TRBV12-5 with TRBJ2-1; TRBD1 might be the D (6 bases). Trimming took 9 bases from V and 6 from J, leaving 9 bases between them. CDR1 LGHNT and CDR2 FRNRAP come from the germline V gene. The CDR3 spans 11 residues. As DNA, the CDR3 is TGTGCTAGCAACAGGGTCAATGAGCAGTTCTTC. This translates into CASNRVNEQFF. Looking up the rest from reference TRBV12-5 and TRBJ2-1 gives the full variable domain: DARVTQTPRHKVTEMGQEVTMRCQPILGHNTVFWYRQTMMQGLELLAYFRNRAPLDDSGMPKDRFSAEMPDATLATLKIQPSEPRDSAVYFCASNRVNEQFFGPGTRLTVL.

This rearrangement joins TRBV10-3 to TRBJ1-2; 10 nucleotides match TRBD1. In germline, CDR1 is ENHRY, CDR2 SYGVKD. The CDR3 sequence is 13 residues long. V gave up 5 bases and J gave up 5 bases; unmatched junction bases: 2. This chain's CDR3 is CAISTDRGYGYTF. Here the CDR3 DNA reads TGTGCCATCAGTACGGACAGGGGGTATGGCTACACCTTC.

This chain links TRBV28 with TRBJ2-1; 7 bases line up with TRBD2. The germline V gene has CDR1 MDHEN and CDR2 SYDVKM. J lost 4 bases, V lost 6 bases, and 9 bases had no gene match. The CDR3 is 15 residues long. The CDR3 sequence: CASSFAGDAYNEQFF. As DNA, the CDR3 is TGTGCCAGCAGCTTCGCGGGAGACGCTTACAATGAGCAGTTCTTC. Combining the CDR3 with reference TRBV28 and TRBJ2-1 gives the whole variable domain DVKVTQSSRYLVKRTGEKVFLECVQDMDHENMFWYRQDPGLGLRLIYFSYDVKMKEKGDIPEGYSVSREKKERFSLILESASTNQTSMYLCASSFAGDAYNEQFFGPGTRLTVL.

This rearrangement joins TRBV6-1 to TRBJ2-1, with 8 bases fitting TRBD2. V was clipped by 10 bases and J by 6 bases; unmatched bases: 5. CDR3 length: 12 amino acids. Looked up from germline, CDR1 is MNHNS and CDR2 is SASEGT. CDR3 nucleotides: TGTGCCACCGGCGGACTAGCCAATGAGCAGTTCTTC. It codes for CATGGLANEQFF.

In this sample, this clone turned up a few times. This rearrangement joins TRBV7-9 to TRBJ2-1; 8 nucleotides agree with TRBD1. V shed 5 bases and J 1 base; nucleotides not matched to a gene: 4. Germline lookup yields CDR1 SEHNR and CDR2 FQNEAQ (reference sequence). The CDR3 has 15 residues. Written as DNA, the CDR3 is TGTGCCAGCAGCCACCGGGACAGGTCCTACAATGAGCAGTTCTTC. Its translation is CASSHRDRSYNEQFF.

V usage is TRBV4-1 and J usage is TRBJ1-5; 7 bases are shared with TRBD1. V trimming: 0 bases; J trimming: 9 bases; junction bases outside the gene matches: 5. Germline loops: CDR1 MGHRA, CDR2 YSYEKL. The CDR3 sequence is 14 residues long. The CDR3 reads CASSQDTGVGPQHF. For the CDR3, the DNA is TGCGCCAGCAGCCAAGATACAGGGGTCGGGCCCCAGCATTTT.

The rearrangement joins TRBV4-1 to TRBJ1-2; 10 bases map to TRBD1. Per the germline V gene, CDR1 is MGHRA and CDR2 is YSYEKL. This CDR3 contains 17 residues. V shed 5 bases and J 0 bases; nucleotides not matched to a gene: 9. This chain's CDR3 is CASSTRQGALANYGYTF. The CDR3 coding sequence is TGCGCCAGCAGCACTCGACAGGGGGCCCTCGCTAACTATGGCTACACCTTC.

This clone has a single count. As DNA, the CDR3 is TGCGCCAGCAGCTGGACAGGGGATGACACTGAAGCTTTCTTT. This codes for CASSWTGDDTEAFF. J is TRBJ1-1 and V is TRBV5-1, with 9 bases aligning to TRBD1. Germline V CDR1 and CDR2: SGHRS, YFSETQ. The trim removed 3 bases at V and 3 bases at J, leaving 3 bases unmatched. This CDR3 is built from 14 residues.

The chain carries TRBV7-3 and TRBJ1-1; D is perhaps TRBD1 (6 bases). The ends were cut back, 6 bases at V and 4 bases at J, with 12 bases in the middle. Per the germline V gene, CDR1 is SGHTA and CDR2 is FQGTGA. CDR3 size: 13 residues. The CDR3 protein is CASSRDIGTEAFF. As DNA, the CDR3 is TGTGCCAGCAGTCGGGACATAGGCACTGAAGCTTTCTTT.

The V gene is TRBV18, the J gene TRBJ1-1; 7 bases agree with TRBD1. The V gene end was trimmed by 4 bases and the J gene end by 5 bases; junction bases not matched to a gene: 7. Per germline, CDR1 KGHSH and CDR2 LQKENI. There are 14 residues in the CDR3. CDR3 amino acids: CASSRRQGETEAFF. In DNA form, the CDR3 reads TGTGCCAGCTCACGCAGACAGGGAGAGACTGAAGCTTTCTTT.

The chain employs TRBV7-3 and TRBJ2-5; TRBD2 aligns across 7 bases. V shed 8 bases, J shed 5 bases, and the junction held 8 bases outside the gene matches. The CDR3 is 13 amino acids. The germline V gene encodes CDR1 SGHTA and CDR2 FQGTGA. CDR3 loop: CASSVMGGETQYF. The CDR3 DNA sequence: TGTGCCAGCTCGGTCATGGGGGGGGAGACCCAGTACTTC.

This clone was observed a handful of times. The V and J genes are TRBV6-5 and TRBJ2-1; D is perhaps TRBD2 (6 bases). Trimming left V 8 bases short and J 1 base short, with 12 bases between. Germline V gives CDR1 MNHEY, CDR2 SVGAGI. This CDR3 spans 14 amino acids. The CDR3 reads CASGLRESYNEQFF. In DNA, the CDR3 is TGTGCCAGCGGCCTCCGGGAGTCCTACAATGAGCAGTTCTTC.

This clone was observed a handful of times. DNA for the CDR3: TGTGCCAGTAGCCGTGGGACAGGGATCACTGAAGCTTTCTTT. Translating gives CASSRGTGITEAFF. The V gene is TRBV19, the J gene TRBJ1-1; TRBD1 matches 9 bases. Germline-derived CDR1 and CDR2 are LNHDA and SQIVND (reference sequence). Trimming removed 6 bases from V and 4 bases from J; junction bases left unmatched: 6. The CDR3 totals 14 residues.

This sequence joins TRBV29-1 and TRBJ2-7, with TRBD1 identical over 10 bases. Unmatched junction bases numbered 8, after V lost 6 bases and J lost 3 bases. Germline values: CDR1 SQVTM, CDR2 ANQGSEA. The CDR3 length is 14 residues. The CDR3 DNA follows: TGCAGCGTCGTCCGGGACAGGGGTAACTACGAGCAGTACTTC. As protein: CSVVRDRGNYEQYF.

This chain uses TRBV2 with TRBJ2-7; possible D gene TRBD1, 5 bases. The CDR3 loop spans 14 amino acids. CDR1 and CDR2 from the germline V gene are SNHLY and FYNNEI. The V end lost 4 bases, the J end lost 0 bases, and 10 bases lay between the germline ends. CDR3 in DNA: TGTGCCAGCAGTGGGGGCCTAAGCTCCTACGAGCAGTACTTC. The encoded protein is CASSGGLSSYEQYF.

The chain couples TRBV27 to TRBJ1-5; the match to TRBD1 covers 7 bases. Germline CDR1 is MNHEY and CDR2 is SMNVEV (reference sequence). The CDR3 covers 15 residues. Trimming at V came to 6 bases and at J to 6 bases, leaving 11 bases not matched to a gene. The CDR3: CASRPLTGFTQPQHF. CDR3 nucleotides: TGTGCCAGCAGGCCCCTGACAGGGTTCACTCAGCCCCAGCATTTT.

The chain couples TRBV30 to TRBJ2-5, with TRBD1 matching 10 bases. There are 15 residues in the CDR3. V lost 0 bases, J lost 2 bases, and 3 bases stayed unmatched. From germline, CDR1 is GTSNPN and CDR2 SVGIG (reference sequence). CDR3 in amino acids: CAWSVLGQGQETQYF. The CDR3, as DNA: TGTGCCTGGAGTGTACTGGGACAGGGGCAAGAGACCCAGTACTTC.

The gene calls are TRBV29-1 and TRBJ1-2, with 10 nucleotides matching TRBD1. The CDR3 totals 11 residues. V trimming: 6 bases; J trimming: 8 bases; junction bases outside the gene matches: 3. Germline V gives CDR1 SQVTM, CDR2 ANQGSEA. CDR3 amino acids: CSVGQGEGYTF. In DNA form, the CDR3 reads TGCAGCGTCGGACAGGGGGAAGGCTACACCTTC.

The genes are TRBV27 and TRBJ2-7, with 7 bases lining up with TRBD1. The V gene end was trimmed by 5 bases and the J gene end by 7 bases; junction bases not matched to a gene: 14. The CDR3 runs to 15 residues. Germline assignment: CDR1 MNHEY and CDR2 SMNVEV (reference sequence). The chain's CDR3 is CASSPDRDRPGEQYF. CDR3 in DNA: TGTGCCAGCAGTCCTGACAGGGACCGCCCGGGGGAGCAGTACTTC.

The chain couples TRBV4-1 to TRBJ1-2, with 12 bases that match TRBD1. Germline V gene lookup returns CDR1 MGHRA and CDR2 YSYEKL. V lost 0 bases and J lost 7; bases outside the gene matches: 6. The CDR3 extends over 16 amino acids. The CDR3 loop is CASSQDRGQGAFGYTF. The CDR3 DNA follows: TGCGCCAGCAGCCAAGATCGGGGACAGGGGGCTTTTGGCTACACCTTC.

The rearrangement uses TRBV5-8 and TRBJ1-4; D may be TRBD1 (5 bases). Trimming removed 0 bases from V and 5 bases from J, with 14 bases in between. The germline CDR1 and CDR2 sequences are SGHTS and YDEGEE. The CDR3 is made up of 16 amino acids. Written as DNA, the CDR3 is TGTGCCAGCAGCTTGGCGACAGCAAGCCGAAATGAAAAACTGTTTTTT. It specifies CASSLATASRNEKLFF. Using reference TRBV5-8 and TRBJ1-4 for the parts outside the CDR3, the full variable domain is EAGVTQSPTHLIKTRGQQATLRCSPISGHTSVYWYQQALGLGLQFLLWYDEGEERNRGNFPPRFSGRQFPNYSSELNVNALELEDSALYLCASSLATASRNEKLFFGSGTQLSVL.

This rearrangement joins TRBV6-1 to TRBJ1-1; 9 positions match TRBD1. Germline V gives CDR1 MNHNS, CDR2 SASEGT. The CDR3 spans 14 residues. V shed 7 bases, J shed 6 bases, and the junction held 9 bases outside the gene matches. The CDR3 DNA follows: TGTGCCAGCAACCTACAGGGGGCTCTCGCTGAAGCTTTCTTT. Translation gives CASNLQGALAEAFF.